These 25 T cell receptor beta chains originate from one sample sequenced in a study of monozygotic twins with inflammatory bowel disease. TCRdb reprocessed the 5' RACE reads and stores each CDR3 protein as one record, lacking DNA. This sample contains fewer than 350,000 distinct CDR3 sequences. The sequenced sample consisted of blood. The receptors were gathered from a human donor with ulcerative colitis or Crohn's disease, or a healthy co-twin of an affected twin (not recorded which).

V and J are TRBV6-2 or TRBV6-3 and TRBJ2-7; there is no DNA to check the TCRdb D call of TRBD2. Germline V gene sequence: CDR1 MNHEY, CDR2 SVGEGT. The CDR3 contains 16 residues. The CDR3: CASSTGTSFPPYEQYF.

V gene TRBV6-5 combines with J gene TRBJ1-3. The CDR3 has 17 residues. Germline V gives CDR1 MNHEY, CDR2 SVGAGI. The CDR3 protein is CASSYSFGYGSGNTIYF.

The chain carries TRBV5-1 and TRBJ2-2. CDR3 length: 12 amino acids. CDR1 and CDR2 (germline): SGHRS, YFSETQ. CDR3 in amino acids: CASSDYTGELFF.

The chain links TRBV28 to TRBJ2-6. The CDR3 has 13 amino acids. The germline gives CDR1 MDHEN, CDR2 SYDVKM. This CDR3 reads CASSLPGANVLTF.

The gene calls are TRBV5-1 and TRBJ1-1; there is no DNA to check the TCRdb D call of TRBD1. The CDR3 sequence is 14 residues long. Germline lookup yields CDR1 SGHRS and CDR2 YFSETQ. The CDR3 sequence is CASGTGTENTEAFF.

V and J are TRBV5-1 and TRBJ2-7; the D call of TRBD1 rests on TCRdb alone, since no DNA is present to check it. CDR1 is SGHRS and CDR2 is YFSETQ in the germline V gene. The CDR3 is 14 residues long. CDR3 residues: CASSLAPSPYEQYF.

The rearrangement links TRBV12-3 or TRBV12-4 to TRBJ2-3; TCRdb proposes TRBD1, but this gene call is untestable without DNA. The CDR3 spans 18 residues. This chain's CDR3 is CASSLGAGLPLSTDTQYF.

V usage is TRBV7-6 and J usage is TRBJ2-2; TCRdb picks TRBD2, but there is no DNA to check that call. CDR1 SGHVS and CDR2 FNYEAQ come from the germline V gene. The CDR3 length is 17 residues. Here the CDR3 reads CASSSTTSGGNTGELFF.

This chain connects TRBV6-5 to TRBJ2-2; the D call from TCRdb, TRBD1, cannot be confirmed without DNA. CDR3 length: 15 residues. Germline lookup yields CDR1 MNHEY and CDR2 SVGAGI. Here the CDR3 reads CASSYSGTITGELFF.

CDR3 protein: CSALVGTGVYNEQFF. The chain links TRBV20-1 to TRBJ2-1; TCRdb selects TRBD1, and the lack of DNA leaves this call unchecked. This CDR3 is 15 amino acids long. Germline V lookup: CDR1 DFQATT, CDR2 SNEGSKA (reference sequence).

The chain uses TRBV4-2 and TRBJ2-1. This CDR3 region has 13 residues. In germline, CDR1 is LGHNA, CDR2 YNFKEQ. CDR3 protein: CASSQTGSWEQFF.

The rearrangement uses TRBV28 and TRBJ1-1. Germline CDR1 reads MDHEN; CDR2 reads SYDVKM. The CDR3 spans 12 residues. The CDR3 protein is CASSTAGKEAFF.

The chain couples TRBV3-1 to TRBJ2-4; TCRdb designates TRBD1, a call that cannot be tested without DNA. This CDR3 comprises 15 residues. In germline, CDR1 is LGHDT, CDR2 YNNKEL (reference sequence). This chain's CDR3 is CASSQRGIGGGIQYF. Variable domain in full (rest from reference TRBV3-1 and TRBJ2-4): DTAVSQTPKYLVTQMGNDKSIKCEQNLGHDTMYWYKQDSKKFLKIMFSYNNKELIINETVPNRFSPKSPDKAHLNLHINSLELGDSAVYFCASSQRGIGGGIQYFGAGTRLSVL.

The CDR3 loop reads CASSLDRGRQPQHF. The rearrangement uses TRBV6-5 and TRBJ1-5; the TRBD1 assignment by TCRdb is unverifiable without DNA. Germline loops: CDR1 MNHEY, CDR2 SVGAGI. The CDR3 runs to 14 residues.

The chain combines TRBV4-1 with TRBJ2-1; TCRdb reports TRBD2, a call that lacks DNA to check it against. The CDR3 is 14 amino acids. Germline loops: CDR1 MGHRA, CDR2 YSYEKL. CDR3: CASSPLGRVDEQFF.

CDR3 region: CASSLGRGGTGETQYF. The genes are TRBV5-1 and TRBJ2-5; TCRdb proposes TRBD1, but this gene call is untestable without DNA. The CDR3 sequence is 16 residues long. Germline V gene data show CDR1 as SGHRS and CDR2 as YFSETQ.

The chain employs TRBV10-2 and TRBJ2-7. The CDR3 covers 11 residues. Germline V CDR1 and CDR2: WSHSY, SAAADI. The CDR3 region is CASSERYEQYF.

The CDR3 sequence is CASSLALTSNEQFF. The V call is TRBV27, the J call TRBJ2-1; TCRdb selects TRBD2, and the lack of DNA leaves this call unchecked. This CDR3 spans 14 amino acids. Germline values: CDR1 MNHEY, CDR2 SMNVEV (reference sequence).

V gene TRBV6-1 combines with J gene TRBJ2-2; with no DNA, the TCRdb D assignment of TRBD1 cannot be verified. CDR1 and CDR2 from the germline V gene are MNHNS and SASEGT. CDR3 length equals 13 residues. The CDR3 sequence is CASSAQGSGELFF.

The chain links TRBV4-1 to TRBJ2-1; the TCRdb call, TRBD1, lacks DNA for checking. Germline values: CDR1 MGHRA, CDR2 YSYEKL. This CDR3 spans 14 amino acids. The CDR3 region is CASSQTDRGGEQFF.

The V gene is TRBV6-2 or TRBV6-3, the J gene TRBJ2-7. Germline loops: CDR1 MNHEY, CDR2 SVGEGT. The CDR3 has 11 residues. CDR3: CASMGFYEQYF.

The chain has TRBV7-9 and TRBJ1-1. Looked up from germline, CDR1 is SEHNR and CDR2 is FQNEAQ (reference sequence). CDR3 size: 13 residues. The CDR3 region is CASSLRELYKAFF. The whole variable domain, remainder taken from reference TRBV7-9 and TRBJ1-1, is DTGVSQNPRHKITKRGQNVTFRCDPISEHNRLYWYRQTLGQGPEFLTYFQNEAQLEKSRLLSDRFSAERPKGSFSTLEIQRTEQGDSAMYLCASSLRELYKAFFGQGTRLTVV.

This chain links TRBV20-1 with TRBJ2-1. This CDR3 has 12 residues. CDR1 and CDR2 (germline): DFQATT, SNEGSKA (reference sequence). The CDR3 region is CSEARSYNEQFF.

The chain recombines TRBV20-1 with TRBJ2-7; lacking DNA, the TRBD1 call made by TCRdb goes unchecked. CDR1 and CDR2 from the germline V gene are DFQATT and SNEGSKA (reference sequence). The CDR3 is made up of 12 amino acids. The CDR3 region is CSVVRDRDEQYF.

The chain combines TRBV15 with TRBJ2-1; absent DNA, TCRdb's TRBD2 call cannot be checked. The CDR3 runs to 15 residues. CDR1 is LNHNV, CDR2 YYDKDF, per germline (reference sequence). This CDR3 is CATSRVLGLAIEQFF. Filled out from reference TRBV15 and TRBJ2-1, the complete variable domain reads DAMVIQNPRYQVTQFGKPVTLSCSQTLNHNVMYWYQQKSSQAPKLLFHYYDKDFNNEADTPDNFQSRRPNTSFCFLDIRSPGLGDTAMYLCATSRVLGLAIEQFFGPGTRLTVL.